A single sample gave rise to the 22 T cell receptor beta chains below, sequenced in a study of T-cell reconstitution after alpha-beta-depleted transplantation in children (dated by TCRdb to between 2015 and 2016). Library prep was done by PCR. Instrument on record: Illumina HiSeq 2500. TCR library preparation used molecular barcoding, with unique molecular identifiers applied to normalize quantification of the TCRbeta repertoire. Clones were called with MiXCR by TCRdb after fastp trimmed the public reads at Q25, and only in-frame beta chains were retained. Rows are unified per CDR3 protein, each entry keeping the most common DNA and genes. A total of about 58,000 distinct CDR3 sequences appear in this sample, approximately 43% of them only once. 95% to 98% of the sample goes to the ten largest clones. This specimen's treatment or condition label, per the study, means: allogeneic hematopoietic cell transplantation with graft depleted of TCRalphabeta T cells and CD19 B cells.

Sequencing used PBMCs, mostly from graft donor cells, obtained 360 days after TCRalphabeta/CD19-depleted stem cell transplant. The receptors shown here come from a male patient younger than 18 who had a stem cell transplant for acute lymphoblastic leukemia, so the T cells may come from the graft donor.

This clonotype came up a few times. The J gene is TRBJ2-1, the V gene TRBV15; 7 bases are shared with TRBD2. The CDR3 covers 16 residues. V trimming: 0 bases; J trimming: 4 bases; junction bases outside the gene matches: 6. CDR1 and CDR2 from the germline V gene are LNHNV and YYDKDF (reference sequence). The CDR3 region has the DNA TGTGCCACCAGCAGAGATCCAGCGGGGTTTTACAATGAGCAGTTCTTC. Protein sequence: CATSRDPAGFYNEQFF. Variable domain in full (rest from reference TRBV15 and TRBJ2-1): DAMVIQNPRYQVTQFGKPVTLSCSQTLNHNVMYWYQQKSSQAPKLLFHYYDKDFNNEADTPDNFQSRRPNTSFCFLDIRSPGLGDTAMYLCATSRDPAGFYNEQFFGPGTRLTVL.

This clonotype has more than one count but fewer than ten. V usage is TRBV12-3 or TRBV12-4 and J usage is TRBJ2-7; no clear D gene. The CDR3 has 12 amino acids. Trimming shortened V by 4 bases and J by 0 bases, and 4 bases separated the two germline ends. The CDR3 loop is CASSWSSYEQYF. The CDR3 DNA reads TGTGCCAGCAGTTGGAGCTCCTACGAGCAGTACTTC.

The rearrangement uses TRBV20-1 and TRBJ2-7; 11 bases align to TRBD1. The ends lost 0 bases at V and 1 base at J; junction bases unmatched: 8. CDR3 length: 17 amino acids. Germline V CDR1 and CDR2: DFQATT, SNEGSKA (reference sequence). CDR3 sequence: CSARDQFGDRGSYEQYF. For the CDR3, the DNA is TGCAGTGCTAGAGATCAGTTTGGGGACAGGGGGTCCTACGAGCAGTACTTC.

The sample holds a few counts of this clonotype. The rearrangement uses TRBV3-1 and TRBJ2-1; TRBD2 agrees at 12 bases. Per the germline V gene, CDR1 is LGHDT and CDR2 is YNNKEL (reference sequence). This CDR3 contains 16 residues. V gave up 4 bases and J gave up 0 bases; unmatched junction bases: 1. The CDR3 spells CASSLTSGSSYNEQFF. CDR3 bases: TGTGCCAGCAGCCTGACTAGCGGGAGCTCCTACAATGAGCAGTTCTTC.

This chain uses TRBV23-1 with TRBJ2-3; D tentatively fits TRBD1 or TRBD2 (5 bases each). TRBV23-1 is annotated as an ORF whose role is uncertain. V was shortened by 4 bases and J by 0 bases, with 20 bases between the two germline ends. The CDR3 consists of 18 residues. CDR3 loop: CASSPLPGTAPSTDTQYF. In DNA form, the CDR3 reads TGCGCCAGCAGTCCGCTCCCCGGGACCGCTCCTAGCACAGATACGCAGTATTTT.

This clonotype was detected only a few times. The chain couples TRBV12-3 or TRBV12-4 to TRBJ2-2, with 7 positions matching TRBD2. The V segment lost 6 bases and the J segment 5 bases; nucleotides outside the gene matches: 12. The CDR3 sequence is 16 residues long. The CDR3 nucleotides are TGTGCCAGCAGCCCCATTTGGGTCGGGGGGACCGGGGAGCTGTTTTTT. Residues: CASSPIWVGGTGELFF.

This chain links TRBV29-1 with TRBJ1-2; no clear D gene. This CDR3 contains 12 residues. The V end lost 4 bases, the J end lost 0 bases, and 6 bases lay between the germline ends. Germline CDR1 and CDR2: SQVTM and ANQGSEA. This CDR3 is CSVGTSNYGYTF. DNA for the CDR3: TGCAGCGTTGGCACCTCTAACTATGGCTACACCTTC.

The chain employs TRBV4-2 and TRBJ2-5; no firm D call. This CDR3 is 15 amino acids long. The V and J ends lost 0 bases and 2 bases respectively, with 10 bases between them. Germline CDR1 and CDR2: LGHNA and YNFKEQ. CDR3 sequence (DNA): TGTGCCAGCAGCCAAGATCTCGGCCTACAAGAGACCCAGTACTTC. It is translated as CASSQDLGLQETQYF.

The rearrangement uses TRBV20-1 and TRBJ1-5; D ambiguous. This CDR3 has 13 amino acids. Per germline, CDR1 DFQATT and CDR2 SNEGSKA (reference sequence). V shed 0 bases and J shed 6 bases, with 9 bases lying between them. The CDR3 nucleotides are TGCAGTGCTAGAGATTTAACAGCTCAGCCCCAGCATTTT. Translated, it gives CSARDLTAQPQHF.

The rearrangement links TRBV2 to TRBJ2-5; D unresolved. Germline V gene data show CDR1 as SNHLY and CDR2 as FYNNEI. V lost 4 bases, J lost 1 base, and 10 bases lay in between. The CDR3 is 14 residues long. This chain's CDR3 is CASSAVIPQETQYF. The CDR3, as DNA: TGTGCCAGCAGTGCGGTAATACCCCAAGAGACCCAGTACTTC.

The rearrangement uses TRBV7-6 and TRBJ2-7; TRBD2 matches 12 bases. Germline values: CDR1 SGHVS, CDR2 FNYEAQ. V shed 1 base and J 4 bases; nucleotides not matched to a gene: 5. The length of the CDR3 is 16 residues. The DNA of the CDR3 is TGTGCCAGCAGCTTAGACGGACTAGCGGGGAGTTACGAGCAGTACTTC. Its translation is CASSLDGLAGSYEQYF.

The rearrangement uses TRBV4-2 and TRBJ2-2, with TRBD2 identical over 10 bases. Germline V CDR1 and CDR2: LGHNA, YNFKEQ. The CDR3 extends over 15 amino acids. Trimming took 5 bases from V and 2 from J; bases not matched to a gene: 2. The DNA of the CDR3 is TGTGCCAGCAGCGAACTAGCGGGAAACACCGGGGAGCTGTTTTTT. This sequence encodes CASSELAGNTGELFF.

The table lists this clonotype with a count of one. The CDR3 reads CASSGQGRTYEQYF. CDR3 DNA: TGTGCCAGCAGTGGGCAAGGGAGAACCTACGAGCAGTACTTC. This chain uses TRBV28 with TRBJ2-7; weak D call: TRBD2 (5 bases). The CDR3 is 14 amino acids. Trimming cost V 5 bases and J 2 bases, with 13 bases left between them. Germline V CDR1 and CDR2: MDHEN, SYDVKM.

This clonotype was counted only a few times. The rearrangement joins TRBV29-1 to TRBJ2-3, with TRBD2 matching over 11 bases. CDR3 size: 14 residues. Per the germline V gene, CDR1 is SQVTM and CDR2 is ANQGSEA. V lost 5 bases and J lost 3; bases outside the gene matches: 4. The CDR3 spells CSVWASGGTDTQYF. DNA of the CDR3: TGCAGCGTTTGGGCTAGCGGGGGGACAGATACGCAGTATTTT.

The rearrangement joins TRBV6-2 or TRBV6-3 to TRBJ2-2; 8 bases are a match to TRBD2. Per the germline V gene, CDR1 is MNHEY and CDR2 is SVGEGT. This CDR3 spans 14 amino acids. V lost 7 bases, J lost 1 base, and 2 bases stayed unmatched. The CDR3 DNA reads TGTGCCAGCAAGACTAGCGAGAACACCGGGGAGCTGTTTTTT. Amino acids: CASKTSENTGELFF.

V is TRBV11-2 and J is TRBJ2-5, with D uncertain. The germline V gene has CDR1 SGHAT and CDR2 FQNNGV. Trimming took 6 bases from V and 7 from J, leaving 15 bases between them. This CDR3 has 13 amino acids. The CDR3 is CASRPTGAWTQYF. The CDR3, as DNA: TGTGCCAGCAGACCGACCGGAGCGTGGACCCAGTACTTC.

This sequence joins TRBV7-8 and TRBJ2-7; D unresolved. The CDR3 covers 13 residues. V was shortened by 1 base and J by 3 bases, with 7 bases between the two germline ends. Germline CDR1 is SGHVS and CDR2 is FQNEAQ. CDR3 loop: CASSLGYSYEQYF. The CDR3, as DNA: TGTGCCAGCAGCTTAGGCTACAGCTACGAGCAGTACTTC.

This clonotype has more than one count but fewer than ten. The V gene is TRBV5-1, the J gene TRBJ1-1; the D gene is possibly TRBD1 (5 bases). CDR3 length: 14 amino acids. V shed 0 bases and J shed 5 bases, with 11 bases lying between them. Germline CDR1 reads SGHRS; CDR2 reads YFSETQ. CDR3 in amino acids: CASSLASGYTEAFF. The CDR3 nucleotides read TGCGCCAGCAGCTTGGCCTCAGGGTATACTGAAGCTTTCTTT.

The V and J genes are TRBV12-3 or TRBV12-4 and TRBJ2-7; 7 bases are a match to TRBD2. The CDR3 has 13 amino acids. Trimming at V came to 6 bases and at J to 2 bases, leaving 4 bases not matched to a gene. CDR3 sequence reads: CASSLAVTYEQYF. For the CDR3, the DNA is TGTGCCAGCAGCCTAGCGGTTACCTACGAGCAGTACTTC.

The V call is TRBV7-6, the J call TRBJ2-1; D is unresolved. Germline-derived CDR1 and CDR2 are SGHVS and FNYEAQ. Trimming shortened V by 4 bases and J by 6 bases, and 10 bases separated the two germline ends. This CDR3 contains 13 residues. The CDR3 protein is CASSSPPSNEQFF. CDR3 nucleotides: TGTGCCAGCAGCTCGCCTCCTAGCAATGAGCAGTTCTTC.

This clonotype was picked up a small number of times. The chain links TRBV20-1 to TRBJ2-4; 11 bases agree with TRBD2. The CDR3 loop spans 19 amino acids. The trim removed 0 bases at V and 0 bases at J, leaving 10 bases unmatched. Germline V gene lookup returns CDR1 DFQATT and CDR2 SNEGSKA (reference sequence). CDR3 protein: CSARDTRLAGNLAKNIQYF. CDR3 nucleotide sequence: TGCAGTGCTAGAGATACCCGACTAGCGGGGAACCTAGCCAAAAACATTCAGTACTTC.

The chain recombines TRBV28 with TRBJ1-1; 8 nucleotides align to TRBD1. V lost 8 bases to trimming and J lost 1 base; unmatched junction nucleotides: 3. Germline V lookup: CDR1 MDHEN, CDR2 SYDVKM. This CDR3 has 13 amino acids. The CDR3 nucleotides read TGTGCCAGCGGAGGGACAGGGAACACTGAAGCTTTCTTT. Encoded protein: CASGGTGNTEAFF.